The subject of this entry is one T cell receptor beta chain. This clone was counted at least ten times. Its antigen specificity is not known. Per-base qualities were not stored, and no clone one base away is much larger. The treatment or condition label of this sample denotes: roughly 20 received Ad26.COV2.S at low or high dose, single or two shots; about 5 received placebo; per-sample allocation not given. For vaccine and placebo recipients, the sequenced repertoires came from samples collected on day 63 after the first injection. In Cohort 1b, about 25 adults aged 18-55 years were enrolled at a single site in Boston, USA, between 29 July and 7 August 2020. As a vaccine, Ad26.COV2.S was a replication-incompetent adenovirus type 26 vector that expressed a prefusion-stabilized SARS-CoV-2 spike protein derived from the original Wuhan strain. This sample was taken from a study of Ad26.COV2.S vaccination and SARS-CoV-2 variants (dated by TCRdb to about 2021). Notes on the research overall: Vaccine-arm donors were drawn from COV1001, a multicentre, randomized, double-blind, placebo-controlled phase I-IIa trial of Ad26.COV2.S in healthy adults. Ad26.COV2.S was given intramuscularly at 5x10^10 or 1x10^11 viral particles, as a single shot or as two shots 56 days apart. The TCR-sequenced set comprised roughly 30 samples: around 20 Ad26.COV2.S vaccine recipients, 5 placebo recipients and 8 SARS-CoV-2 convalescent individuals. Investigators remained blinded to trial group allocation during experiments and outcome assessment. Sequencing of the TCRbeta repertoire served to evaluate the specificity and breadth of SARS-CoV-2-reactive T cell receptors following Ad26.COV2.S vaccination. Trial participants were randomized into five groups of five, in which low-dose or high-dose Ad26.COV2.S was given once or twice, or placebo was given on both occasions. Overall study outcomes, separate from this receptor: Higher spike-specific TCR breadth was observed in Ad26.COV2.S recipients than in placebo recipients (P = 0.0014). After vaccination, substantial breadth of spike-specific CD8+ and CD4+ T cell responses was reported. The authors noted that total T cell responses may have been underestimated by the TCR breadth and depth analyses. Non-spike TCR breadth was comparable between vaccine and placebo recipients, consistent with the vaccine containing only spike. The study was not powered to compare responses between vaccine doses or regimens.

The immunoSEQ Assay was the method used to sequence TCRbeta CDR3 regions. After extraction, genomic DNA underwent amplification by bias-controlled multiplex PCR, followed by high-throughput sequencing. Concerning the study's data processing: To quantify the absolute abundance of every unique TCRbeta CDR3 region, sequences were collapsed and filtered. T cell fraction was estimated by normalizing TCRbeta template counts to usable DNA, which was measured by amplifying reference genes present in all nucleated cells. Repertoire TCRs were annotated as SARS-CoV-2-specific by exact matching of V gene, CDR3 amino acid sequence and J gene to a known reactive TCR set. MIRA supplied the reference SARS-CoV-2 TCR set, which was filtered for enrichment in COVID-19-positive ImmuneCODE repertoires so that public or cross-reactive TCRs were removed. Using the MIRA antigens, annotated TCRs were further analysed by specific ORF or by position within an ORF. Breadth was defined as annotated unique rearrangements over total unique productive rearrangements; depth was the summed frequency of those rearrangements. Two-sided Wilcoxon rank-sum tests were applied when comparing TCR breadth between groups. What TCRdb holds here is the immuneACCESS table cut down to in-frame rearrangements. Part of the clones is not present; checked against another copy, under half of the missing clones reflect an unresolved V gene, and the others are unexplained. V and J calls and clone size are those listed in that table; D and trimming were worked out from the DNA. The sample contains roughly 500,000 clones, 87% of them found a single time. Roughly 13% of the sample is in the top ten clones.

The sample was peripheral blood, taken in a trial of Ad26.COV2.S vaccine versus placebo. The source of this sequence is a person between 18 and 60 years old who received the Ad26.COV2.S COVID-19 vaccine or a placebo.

CDR3 reads: CASSQARDTEAFF. The DNA sequence is as follows: TGTGCCAGCAGTCAAGCCCGGGACACTGAAGCTTTCTTT. Rearrangement joined TRBV28 to TRBJ1-1, with the D gene uncertain. CDR1 and CDR2 were assigned from the germline V gene as MDHEN and SYDVKM. The CDR3 starts with the cysteine, ends with the phenylalanine, and has 13 residues. The kept DNA is CDR3 alone, 39 bases in frame from the first base. At the junction V is shortened by 5 bases and J by 3 bases, with 10 bases in between. Here the CDR3 is joined to the reference TRBV28 and TRBJ1-1 genes, and the full variable domain is: DVKVTQSSRYLVKRTGEKVFLECVQDMDHENMFWYRQDPGLGLRLIYFSYDVKMKEKGDIPEGYSVSREKKERFSLILESASTNQTSMYLCASSQARDTEAFFGQGTRLTVV.